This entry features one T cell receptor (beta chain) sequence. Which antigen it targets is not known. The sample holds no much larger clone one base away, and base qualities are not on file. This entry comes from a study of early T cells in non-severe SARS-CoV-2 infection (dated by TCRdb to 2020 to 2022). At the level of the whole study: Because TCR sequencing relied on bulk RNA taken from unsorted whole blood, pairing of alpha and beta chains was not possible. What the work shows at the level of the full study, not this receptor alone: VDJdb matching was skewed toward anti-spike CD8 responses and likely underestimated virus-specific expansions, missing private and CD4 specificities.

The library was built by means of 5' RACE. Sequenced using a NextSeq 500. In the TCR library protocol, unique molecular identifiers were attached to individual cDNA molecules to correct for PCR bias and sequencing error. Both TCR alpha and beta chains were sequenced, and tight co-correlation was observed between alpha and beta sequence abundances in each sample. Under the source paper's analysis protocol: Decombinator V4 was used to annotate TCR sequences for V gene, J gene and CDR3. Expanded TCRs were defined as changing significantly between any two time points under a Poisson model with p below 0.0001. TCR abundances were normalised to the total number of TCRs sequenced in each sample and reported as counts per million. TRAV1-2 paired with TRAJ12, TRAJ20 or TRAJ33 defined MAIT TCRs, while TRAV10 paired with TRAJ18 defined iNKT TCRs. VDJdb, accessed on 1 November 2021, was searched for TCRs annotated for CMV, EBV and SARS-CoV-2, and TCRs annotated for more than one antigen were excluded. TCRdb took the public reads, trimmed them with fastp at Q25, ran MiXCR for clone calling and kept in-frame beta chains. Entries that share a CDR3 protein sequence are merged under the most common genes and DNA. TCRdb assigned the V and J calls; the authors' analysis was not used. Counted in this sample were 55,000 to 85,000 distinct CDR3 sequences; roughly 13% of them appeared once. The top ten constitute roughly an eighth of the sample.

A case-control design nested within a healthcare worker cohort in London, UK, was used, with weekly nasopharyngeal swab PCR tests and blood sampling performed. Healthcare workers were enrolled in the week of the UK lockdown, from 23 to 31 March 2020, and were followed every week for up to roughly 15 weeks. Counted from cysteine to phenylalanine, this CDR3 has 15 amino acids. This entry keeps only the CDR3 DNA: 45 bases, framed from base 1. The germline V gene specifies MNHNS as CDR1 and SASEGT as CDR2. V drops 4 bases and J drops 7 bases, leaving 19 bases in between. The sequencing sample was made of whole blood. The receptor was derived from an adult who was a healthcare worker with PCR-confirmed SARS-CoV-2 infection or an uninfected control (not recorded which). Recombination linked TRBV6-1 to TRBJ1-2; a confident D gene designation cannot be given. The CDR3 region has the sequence CASSVNSLQISGYTF. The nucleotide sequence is TGTGCCAGCAGTGTTAACAGCCTACAAATTTCTGGCTACACCTTC.